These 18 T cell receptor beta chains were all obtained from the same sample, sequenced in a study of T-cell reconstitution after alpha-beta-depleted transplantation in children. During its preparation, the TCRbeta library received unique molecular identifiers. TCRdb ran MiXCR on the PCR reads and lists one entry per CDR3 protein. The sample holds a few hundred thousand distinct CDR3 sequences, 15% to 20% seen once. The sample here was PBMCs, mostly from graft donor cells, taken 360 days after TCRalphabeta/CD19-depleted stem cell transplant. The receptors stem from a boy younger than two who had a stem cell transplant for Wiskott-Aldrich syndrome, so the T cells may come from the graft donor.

The CDR3 DNA follows: TGCGCCAGCAGCTTGGAAGCTCTCACCGGGGAGCTGTTTTTT. Translated, it gives CASSLEALTGELFF. This chain joins TRBV5-1 and TRBJ2-2; unclear D gene. This CDR3 is built from 14 residues. CDR1 is SGHRS and CDR2 is YFSETQ in the germline V gene. With 0 bases removed from V and 4 bases from J, the gap between germline ends came to 7 bases.

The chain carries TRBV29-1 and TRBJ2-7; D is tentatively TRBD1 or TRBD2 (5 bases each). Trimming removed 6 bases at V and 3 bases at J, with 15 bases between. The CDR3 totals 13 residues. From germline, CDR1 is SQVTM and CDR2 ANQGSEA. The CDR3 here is CSVGVRPFYEQYF. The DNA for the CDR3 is TGCAGCGTGGGGGTAAGACCTTTCTACGAGCAGTACTTC.

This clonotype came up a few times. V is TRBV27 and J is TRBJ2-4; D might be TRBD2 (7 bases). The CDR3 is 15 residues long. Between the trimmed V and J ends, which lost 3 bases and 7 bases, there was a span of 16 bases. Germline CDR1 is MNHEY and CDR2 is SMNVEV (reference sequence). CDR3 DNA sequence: TGTGCCAGCAGTTTCCGGGGGGCCTCAGGGAACATTCAGTACTTC. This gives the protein CASSFRGASGNIQYF.

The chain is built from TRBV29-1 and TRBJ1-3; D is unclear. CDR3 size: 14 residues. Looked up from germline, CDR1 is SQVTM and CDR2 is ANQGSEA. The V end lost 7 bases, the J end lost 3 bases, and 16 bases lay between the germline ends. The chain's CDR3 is CSATKGLGGNTIYF. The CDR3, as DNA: TGCAGCGCCACTAAGGGCCTGGGTGGAAACACCATATATTTT.

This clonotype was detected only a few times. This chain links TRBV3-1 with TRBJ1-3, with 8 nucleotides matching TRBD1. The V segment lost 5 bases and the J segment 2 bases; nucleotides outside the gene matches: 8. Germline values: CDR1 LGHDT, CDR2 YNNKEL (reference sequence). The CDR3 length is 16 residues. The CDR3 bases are TGTGCCAGCAGCACCCGCTTGACAGGGGCTGGAAACACCATATATTTT. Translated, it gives CASSTRLTGAGNTIYF.

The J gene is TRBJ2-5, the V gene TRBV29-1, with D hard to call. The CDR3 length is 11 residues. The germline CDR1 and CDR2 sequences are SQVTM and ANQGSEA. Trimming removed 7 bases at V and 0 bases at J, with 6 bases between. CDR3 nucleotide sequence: TGCAGCGCTGAGTACCAAGAGACCCAGTACTTC. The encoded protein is CSAEYQETQYF. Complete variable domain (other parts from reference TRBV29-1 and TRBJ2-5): SAVISQKPSRDICQRGTSLTIQCQVDSQVTMMFWYRQQPGQSLTLIATANQGSEATYESGFVIDKFPISRPNLTFSTLTVSNMSPEDSSIYLCSAEYQETQYFGPGTRLLVL.

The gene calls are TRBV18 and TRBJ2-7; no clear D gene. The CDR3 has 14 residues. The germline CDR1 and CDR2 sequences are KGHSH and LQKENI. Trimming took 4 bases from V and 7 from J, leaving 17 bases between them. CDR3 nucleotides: TGTGCCAGCTCACAAATAGAGATTCCGTGGGAGCAGTACTTC. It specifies CASSQIEIPWEQYF.

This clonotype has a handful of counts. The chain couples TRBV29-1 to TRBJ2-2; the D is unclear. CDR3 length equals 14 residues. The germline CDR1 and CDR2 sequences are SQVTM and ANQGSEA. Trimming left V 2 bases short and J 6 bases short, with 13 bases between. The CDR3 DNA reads TGCAGCGTTGAACCCCTTTGGCCCCCCGGGGAGCTGTTTTTT. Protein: CSVEPLWPPGELFF.

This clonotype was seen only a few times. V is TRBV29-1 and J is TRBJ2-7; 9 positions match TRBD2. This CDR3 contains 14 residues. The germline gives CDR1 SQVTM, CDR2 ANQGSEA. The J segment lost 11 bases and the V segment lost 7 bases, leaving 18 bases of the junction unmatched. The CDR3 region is CSARLAVLTNREYF. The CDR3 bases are TGCAGCGCCCGACTAGCGGTCCTTACCAACAGAGAGTACTTC.

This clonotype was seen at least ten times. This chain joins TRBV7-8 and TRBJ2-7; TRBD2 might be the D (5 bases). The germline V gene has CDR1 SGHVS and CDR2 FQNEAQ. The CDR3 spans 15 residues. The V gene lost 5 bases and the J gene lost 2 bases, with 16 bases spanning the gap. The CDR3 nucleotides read TGTGCCAGCAGCATTGGACTCGTCAGTACCTACGAGCAGTACTTC. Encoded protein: CASSIGLVSTYEQYF.

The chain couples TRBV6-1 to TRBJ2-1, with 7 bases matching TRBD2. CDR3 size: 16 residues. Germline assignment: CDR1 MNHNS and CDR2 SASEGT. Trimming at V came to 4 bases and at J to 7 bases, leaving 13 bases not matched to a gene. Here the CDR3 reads CASSGLASGLGNEQFF. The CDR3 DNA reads TGTGCCAGCAGTGGGTTGGCTAGCGGACTAGGAAATGAGCAGTTCTTC.

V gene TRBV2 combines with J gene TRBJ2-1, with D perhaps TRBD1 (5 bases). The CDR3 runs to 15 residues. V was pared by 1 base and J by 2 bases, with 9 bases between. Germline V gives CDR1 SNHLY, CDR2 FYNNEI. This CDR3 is CASSEGRTPYNEQFF. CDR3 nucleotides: TGTGCCAGCAGTGAAGGGCGGACACCCTACAATGAGCAGTTCTTC.

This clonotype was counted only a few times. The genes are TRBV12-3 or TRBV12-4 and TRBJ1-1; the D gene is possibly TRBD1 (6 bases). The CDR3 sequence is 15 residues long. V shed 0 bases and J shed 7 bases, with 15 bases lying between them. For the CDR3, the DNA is TGTGCCAGCAGTTTAGCGCCCTCAGGGGTGAATGAAGCTTTCTTT. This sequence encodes CASSLAPSGVNEAFF.

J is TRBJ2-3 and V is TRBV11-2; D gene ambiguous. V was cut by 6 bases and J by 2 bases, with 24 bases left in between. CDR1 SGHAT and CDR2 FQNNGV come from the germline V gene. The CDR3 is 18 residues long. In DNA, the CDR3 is TGTGCCAGCAGTTTTATACCTTGGGTGCGATTCCACACAGATACGCAGTATTTT. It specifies CASSFIPWVRFHTDTQYF.

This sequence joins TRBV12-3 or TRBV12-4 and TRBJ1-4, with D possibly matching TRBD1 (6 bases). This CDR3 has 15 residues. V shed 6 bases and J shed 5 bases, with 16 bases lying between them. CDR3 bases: TGTGCCAGCAGCCCATCGACAGGATCGAATGAAAAACTGTTTTTT. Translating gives CASSPSTGSNEKLFF.

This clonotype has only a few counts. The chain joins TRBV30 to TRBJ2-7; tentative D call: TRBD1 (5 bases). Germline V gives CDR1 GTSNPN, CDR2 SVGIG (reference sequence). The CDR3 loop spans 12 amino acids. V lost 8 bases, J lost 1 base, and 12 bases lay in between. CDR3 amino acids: CAGQDGSYEQYF. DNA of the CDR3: TGTGCCGGACAAGACGGGTCCTACGAGCAGTACTTC. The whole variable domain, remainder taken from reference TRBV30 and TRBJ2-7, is SQTIHQWPATLVQPVGSPLSLECTVEGTSNPNLYWYRQAAGRGLQLLFYSVGIGQISSEVPQNLSASRPQDRQFILSSKKLLLSDSGFYLCAGQDGSYEQYFGPGTRLTVT.

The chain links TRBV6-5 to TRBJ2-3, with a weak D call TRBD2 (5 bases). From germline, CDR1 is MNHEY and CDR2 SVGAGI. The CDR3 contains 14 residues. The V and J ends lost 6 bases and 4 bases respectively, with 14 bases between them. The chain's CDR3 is CASRRGRNSDTQYF. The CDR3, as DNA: TGTGCCAGCAGAAGAGGGCGCAACTCAGATACGCAGTATTTT.

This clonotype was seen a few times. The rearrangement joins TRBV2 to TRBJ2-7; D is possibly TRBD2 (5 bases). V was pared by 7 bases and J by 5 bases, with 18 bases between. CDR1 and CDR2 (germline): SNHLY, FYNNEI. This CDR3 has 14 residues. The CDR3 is CASNLLLDLHEQYF. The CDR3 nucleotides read TGTGCCAGCAACCTACTACTAGACTTACACGAGCAGTACTTC. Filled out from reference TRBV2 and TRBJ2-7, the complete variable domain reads EPEVTQTPSHQVTQMGQEVILRCVPISNHLYFYWYRQILGQKVEFLVSFYNNEISEKSEIFDDQFSVERPDGSNFTLKIRSTKLEDSAMYFCASNLLLDLHEQYFGPGTRLTVT.